This T cell receptor (beta chain) was sequenced in a study of cytomegalovirus exposure and HLA in healthy donors (dated by TCRdb to the late 2010s). About the study as a whole: A later analysis indicated that the roughly 120 validation repertoires were generated on the platform also employed for the approximately 700 repertoires of the first cohort. The aim of the study was to test whether cataloging public T cell receptors could identify signatures of past pathogen exposure. In addition to the first cohort of about 650 subjects, a separate validation cohort of approximately 130 different subjects was used. To predict cytomegalovirus infection status, the study combined high-throughput TCR immunosequencing, statistical association of individual TCRs with disease status, and machine learning.

Donors formed part of the validation cohort, which comprised 120 subjects and was distinct from the first cohort of over 500 subjects. The library was prepared using the immunoSEQ multiplex PCR assay. The paper's data handling went like this. A statistical classification framework was developed to diagnose cytomegalovirus status using the catalog of TCR beta chain sequences. Not all clones reach the TCRdb copy of this immuneACCESS table, which keeps in-frame sequences only. Checked studies attribute under half of the gap to unresolved V genes and leave the rest unexplained. The DNA gave D and trimming, while V, J and clone size come from that table. Recorded for this sample are approximately 170,000 clones; around 85% of them occurred a single time. The ten largest clones represent around a sixth of the sample. The CDR3 starts with the cysteine, ends with the phenylalanine, and has 17 residues. Of the read, only the CDR3 DNA is kept; its 51 bases are in frame from base 1. Between the V and J ends, shortened by 0 bases and 9 bases respectively, the junction contains 24 bases. The CDR1 and CDR2 encoded by the germline V gene are SGHRS and YFSETQ.

Regarding this clone: Its antigen has not been determined. No quality values exist for individual bases; no much larger clone is one base distant.

The full study reports these points: Most TCR sequences were seen in very few donors, while some public TCRs were found in many individuals. A total of around 150 TCR beta chains were listed by the study as associated with cytomegalovirus. In vitro tests confirmed that a few of the cytomegalovirus-associated TCR beta chains recognize cytomegalovirus antigens. In a later analysis, TCRs clustered in the first cohort were found to also tend to co-occur in the 120 validation repertoires, with over 90% of cluster scores above 0. The validation cohort had no HLA typing available for a later analysis, so co-occurrence within that cohort was assessed over all 130 or so repertoires. The authors suggested that the approach could potentially be extended to other disease states and immunological phenotypes. The classifier was reported to diagnose cytomegalovirus status with high specificity and sensitivity in both the original and validation cohorts.

This receptor chain uses TRBV5-1 and TRBJ1-1; the D gene is possibly TRBD1, with 5 bases matching. The source material was PBMCs. This TCR was sampled from a man aged 18 to 35 in good health and CMV-seropositive. The DNA is as follows: TGCGCCAGCAGCTTGGAACCAAGTGGGTGGCCCGACAGAAAAGCTTTCTTT. This is translated as CASSLEPSGWPDRKAFF.